This is a list of T cell receptor beta chains from one sample in a study of blood T cell repertoires in COVID-19. Only in-frame clones appear in the TCRdb table, and some are missing; sequencing was by immunoSEQ multiplex PCR. The sample has a few hundred thousand clones, more than 80% seen once. Sequencing used peripheral blood. The receptors derive from a woman aged 50 to 60 with COVID-19, enrolled during active disease. Each CDR3 is given with its conserved first and last residue. Fields, in order: J gene, V gene, D gene, clone size, CDR3 protein, CDR3 DNA. The D gene is left open where the match is weak. A row's size may be missing; if present it is once, few, many or a size class.

TRBJ2-5	TRBV5-4	TRBD2	.	CASSLGGGAGDAKTQYF	TGTGCCAGCAGCTTGGGCGGGGGAGCGGGAGACGCTAAGACCCAGTACTTC
TRBJ2-5	TRBV20-1	.	.	CSAVGQETQYF	TGCAGTGCTGTCGGCCAAGAGACCCAGTACTTC
TRBJ1-4	TRBV7-9	TRBD1	.	CASSSALGQGNEKLFF	TGTGCCAGCAGCTCAGCTTTGGGACAGGGCAATGAAAAACTGTTTTTT
TRBJ2-3	TRBV6-5	.	.	CASRGWHSSTDTQYF	TGTGCCAGCAGGGGCTGGCACAGTAGCACAGATACGCAGTATTTT
TRBJ1-1	TRBV6-5	TRBD1	.	CASRDRPNTEAFF	TGTGCCAGCAGGGACAGGCCAAACACTGAAGCTTTCTTT
TRBJ2-7	TRBV18	.	.	CASSPWGGNYEQYF	TGTGCCAGCTCACCATGGGGCGGGAACTACGAGCAGTACTTC
TRBJ1-1	TRBV7-8	.	.	CASSLEGGARGSEAFF	TGTGCCAGCAGCTTAGAGGGGGGGGCAAGGGGCTCTGAAGCTTTCTTT
TRBJ1-5	TRBV19	.	.	CASTGQAGEAQHF	TGTGCCAGTACAGGGCAGGCTGGGGAGGCCCAGCATTTT
TRBJ2-2	TRBV18	.	.	CASSQGQVTGELFF	TGTGCCAGCTCTCAAGGCCAGGTCACCGGGGAGCTGTTTTTT
TRBJ1-5	TRBV7-8	TRBD1	.	CASSFGTAYSNQPQHF	TGTGCCAGCAGCTTCGGGACAGCTTATAGCAATCAGCCCCAGCATTTT
TRBJ2-7	TRBV12-3/TRBV12-4	.	.	CASSLGHSYEQYF	TGTGCCAGCAGTTTGGGGCACTCCTACGAGCAGTACTTC
TRBJ1-6	TRBV5-4	TRBD1	.	CASTQGGKVPLHF	TGTGCCAGCACCCAGGGGGGAAAGGTACCCCTCCACTTT
TRBJ1-1	TRBV3-1/TRBV3-2	TRBD1	once	CASSQDSLGTANTEAFF	TGTGCCAGCAGCCAAGATAGCCTGGGGACAGCCAACACTGAAGCTTTCTTT
TRBJ2-7	TRBV4-1	TRBD2	.	CASSQAGGSFYEQYF	TGCGCCAGCAGCCAAGCGGGAGGTTCATTCTACGAGCAGTACTTC
TRBJ2-7	TRBV2	TRBD2	.	CASSRLAGNEQYF	TGTGCCAGCAGTAGACTAGCGGGAAACGAGCAGTACTTC
TRBJ2-5	TRBV28	TRBD2	.	CASSQAGGRKTQYF	TGTGCCAGCAGTCAAGCGGGGGGGCGGAAGACCCAGTACTTC
TRBJ2-1	TRBV7-2	TRBD2	.	CASSLLLAGDNEQFF	TGTGCCAGCAGCTTATTACTAGCGGGAGACAATGAGCAGTTCTTC
TRBJ2-2	TRBV7-9	.	.	CASSRTNANTGELFF	TGTGCCAGCAGCCGGACAAACGCGAACACCGGGGAGCTGTTTTTT
TRBJ1-1	TRBV7-2	TRBD1	.	CASSFGTVRMNTEAFF	TGTGCCAGCAGCTTCGGGACAGTCAGAATGAACACTGAAGCTTTCTTT
TRBJ2-6	TRBV2	TRBD1	once	CASMAGGTGANVLTF	TGTGCCAGCATGGCAGGGGGCACTGGGGCCAACGTCCTGACTTTC
TRBJ2-1	TRBV19	.	once	CASRPSGELKYEQFF	TGTGCCAGTAGGCCGTCAGGGGAATTGAAGTATGAGCAGTTCTTC
TRBJ1-2	TRBV19	.	.	CASTRTVYGYTF	TGTGCCAGTACCCGGACAGTTTATGGCTACACCTTC
TRBJ2-7	TRBV3-1/TRBV3-2	.	.	CASSQVGQGGNEQYF	TGTGCCAGCAGCCAAGTAGGACAGGGAGGGAACGAGCAGTACTTC
TRBJ1-1	TRBV27	TRBD1	.	CASSGGTGWITEAFF	TGTGCCAGCAGTGGGGGGACAGGTTGGATCACTGAAGCTTTCTTT
TRBJ2-2	TRBV4-3	.	.	CASSQAGQPNTGELFF	TGCGCCAGCAGCCAAGCGGGACAACCCAACACCGGGGAGCTGTTTTTT
TRBJ2-3	TRBV4-3	.	.	CASSQDGGGGLSTDTQYF	TGCGCCAGCAGCCAAGATGGAGGGGGAGGGCTAAGCACAGATACGCAGTATTTT
TRBJ2-7	TRBV12-3/TRBV12-4	TRBD2	.	CASSSASGYEQYF	TGTGCCAGCAGTTCCGCTAGCGGTTACGAGCAGTACTTC
TRBJ2-7	TRBV14	.	.	CASSQEKGERTYEQYF	TGTGCCAGCAGCCAAGAGAAGGGGGAAAGGACCTACGAGCAGTACTTC
TRBJ1-6	TRBV5-4	.	once	CASSFATGSGNSPLHF	TGTGCCAGCAGCTTTGCGACAGGTTCGGGTAATTCACCCCTCCACTTT
TRBJ1-2	TRBV30	.	.	CAWRKENYGYTF	TGTGCCTGGAGGAAAGAGAACTATGGCTACACCTTC